What follows are 29 T cell receptor beta chains derived from one specimen sequenced in a study of regulatory T cells in long-lasting Graves disease. Investigators prepared the TCR beta libraries by applying iRepertoire HTBI primers and Arm-PCR of CDR3 regions. A single record per CDR3 protein comes from TCRdb applying MiXCR to the multiplex PCR reads. Among about 430,000 distinct CDR3 sequences listed, roughly 21% were seen once. As for time point: persistent/refractory GD, antithyroid drugs over 5 years with positive TRAb. The TCR library was prepared using RNA isolated from PBMCs. This sample comprised peripheral blood mononuclear cells (PBMCs), obtained when the disease was refractory, from a patient treated with antithyroid drugs. Source of these receptors: a female donor with Graves disease.

The chain joins TRBV11-1 to TRBJ2-3; TRBD2 aligns across 7 bases. The CDR3 extends over 15 amino acids. Germline V gives CDR1 SGHAT, CDR2 FQDESV (reference sequence). J was trimmed by 4 bases and V by 4 bases; bases with no gene match: 8. The CDR3 is CASSSQGLVADTQYF. The CDR3 region has the DNA TGTGCCAGCAGCTCCCAAGGACTAGTTGCAGATACGCAGTATTTT.

This clonotype appeared a few times. The rearrangement joins TRBV20-1 to TRBJ1-1; no clear D gene. The germline gives CDR1 DFQATT, CDR2 SNEGSKA (reference sequence). Trimming took 3 bases from V and 0 from J, leaving 8 bases between them. This CDR3 has 13 residues. The CDR3 DNA reads TGCAGTGCTAGGGGTTTCTTGAACACTGAAGCTTTCTTT. It yields the protein CSARGFLNTEAFF.

This clonotype was counted ten times or more. The chain recombines TRBV28 with TRBJ2-7; D is perhaps TRBD1 (6 bases). Trimming took 7 bases from V and 2 from J, leaving 15 bases between them. CDR3 size: 14 residues. The V gene's germline CDR1 is MDHEN and CDR2 SYDVKM. DNA of the CDR3: TGTGCCAGCACCCCGGGCAGGGGCCCCTACGAGCAGTACTTC. Protein product: CASTPGRGPYEQYF.

At least ten counts were recorded for this clonotype. The V gene is TRBV28, the J gene TRBJ1-2; the D is unclear. V was cut by 8 bases and J by 8 bases, with 21 bases left in between. Germline CDR1 MDHEN, CDR2 SYDVKM. The CDR3 covers 14 residues. CDR3 protein: CASQPSNFPGGYTF. CDR3 bases: TGTGCCAGCCAGCCTAGCAATTTTCCTGGGGGCTACACCTTC.

In this sample, this clonotype turned up many times. The genes are TRBV2 and TRBJ2-5; D possibly uses TRBD1 or TRBD2 (7 bases each). V was clipped by 6 bases and J by 3 bases, with 14 bases between them. This CDR3 comprises 14 residues. The V gene's germline CDR1 is SNHLY and CDR2 FYNNEI. This chain's CDR3 is CASRFRGGKETQYF. Here the CDR3 DNA reads TGTGCCAGCAGATTCAGGGGGGGAAAAGAGACCCAGTACTTC. The whole variable domain, remainder taken from reference TRBV2 and TRBJ2-5, is EPEVTQTPSHQVTQMGQEVILRCVPISNHLYFYWYRQILGQKVEFLVSFYNNEISEKSEIFDDQFSVERPDGSNFTLKIRSTKLEDSAMYFCASRFRGGKETQYFGPGTRLLVL.

The rearrangement uses TRBV7-2 and TRBJ1-5, with a possible D match to TRBD1 (6 bases). The CDR3 totals 18 residues. Trimming left V 6 bases short and J 0 bases short, with 21 bases between. Germline CDR1 and CDR2: SGHTA and FQGNSA. In DNA, the CDR3 is TGTGCCAGCAGTATCATGGCAGGGGTAGGTTATAGCAATCAGCCCCAGCATTTT. This encodes CASSIMAGVGYSNQPQHF.

This clonotype occurred many times. The V and J genes are TRBV12-3 or TRBV12-4 and TRBJ1-1; no firm D call. This CDR3 is 11 amino acids long. Trimming cost V 6 bases and J 5 bases, with 7 bases left between them. CDR3 nucleotide sequence: TGTGCCAGCAGGAGAAGGACTGAAGCTTTCTTT. This codes for CASRRRTEAFF.

This clonotype was detected only a few times. The gene calls are TRBV7-9 and TRBJ2-4, with TRBD2 as a possible D gene (7 bases). The CDR3 loop spans 16 amino acids. V lost 5 bases and J lost 0, with 14 bases in between. Germline V gene sequence: CDR1 SEHNR, CDR2 FQNEAQ (reference sequence). The CDR3 bases are TGTGCCAGCAGCCTAGGGGGGGAAAGAGCCAAAAACATTCAGTACTTC. It yields the protein CASSLGGERAKNIQYF.

This clonotype has ten or more counts. The chain carries TRBV28 and TRBJ2-7; no clear D gene. Deletions cut 6 bases from V and 2 bases from J, with 14 bases between. The CDR3 totals 14 residues. CDR1 and CDR2 (germline): MDHEN, SYDVKM. In nucleotides, the CDR3 is TGTGCCAGCAGCCGCTTCGACACTACCTACGAGCAGTACTTC. Translating it yields CASSRFDTTYEQYF.

This clonotype was observed a few times. The rearrangement uses TRBV11-2 and TRBJ2-1; D possibly corresponds to TRBD1 (5 bases). The CDR3 runs 22 residues. Looked up from germline, CDR1 is SGHAT and CDR2 is FQNNGV. V was pared by 1 base and J by 0 bases, with 28 bases between. For the CDR3, the DNA is TGTGCCAGCAGCTTAGGGGGCGGCGAGTCTACACATATAAGGCACTCCTACAATGAGCAGTTCTTC. This codes for CASSLGGGESTHIRHSYNEQFF.

This clonotype showed up just a few times. This chain joins TRBV20-1 and TRBJ2-2; weak D call: TRBD1 (6 bases). The CDR3 spans 13 residues. Trimming shortened V by 1 base and J by 7 bases, and 10 bases separated the two germline ends. Per the germline V gene, CDR1 is DFQATT and CDR2 is SNEGSKA (reference sequence). CDR3 DNA: TGCAGTGCTAGAGGACAGGTTCTCGGGGAGCTGTTTTTT. Translation gives CSARGQVLGELFF.

The chain is built from TRBV29-1 and TRBJ2-1; 11 positions agree with TRBD2. The ends lost 7 bases at V and 6 bases at J; junction bases unmatched: 8. Looked up from germline, CDR1 is SQVTM and CDR2 is ANQGSEA. CDR3 size: 14 residues. CDR3 coding DNA: TGCAGCGCCTCCGGGACTAGCGGTTCCAATGAGCAGTTCTTC. Residues: CSASGTSGSNEQFF.

The rearrangement joins TRBV19 to TRBJ2-7; 7 nucleotides align to TRBD1. The CDR3 is 13 residues long. CDR1 LNHDA and CDR2 SQIVND come from the germline V gene (reference sequence). The trim removed 8 bases at V and 0 bases at J, leaving 4 bases unmatched. The CDR3 DNA follows: TGTGCCAGTTCTACAGGGGTCTCCTACGAGCAGTACTTC. Amino acids: CASSTGVSYEQYF.

This clonotype was counted many times. The genes are TRBV10-3 and TRBJ2-7, with 12 bases aligning to TRBD2. The ends lost 0 bases at V and 6 bases at J; junction bases unmatched: 3. The CDR3 runs 15 residues. CDR1 is ENHRY, CDR2 SYGVKD, per germline. DNA for the CDR3: TGTGCCATCAGTGAGTCAGGACTAGCGGGAACCGAGCAGTACTTC. Translating it yields CAISESGLAGTEQYF.

The chain uses TRBV7-9 and TRBJ1-2, with D unclear. This CDR3 region has 16 residues. Germline V gene lookup returns CDR1 SEHNR and CDR2 FQNEAQ (reference sequence). V was pared by 6 bases and J by 4 bases, with 21 bases between. CDR3 nucleotide sequence: TGTGCCAGCAGGGTGGTATCGTTTGGAGGAAGCTATGGCTACACCTTC. Protein sequence: CASRVVSFGGSYGYTF.

This chain links TRBV27 with TRBJ2-3; a possible D gene is TRBD1 (6 bases). V lost 5 bases and J lost 4, with 13 bases in between. The V gene's germline CDR1 is MNHEY and CDR2 SMNVEV (reference sequence). The CDR3 has 14 residues. The CDR3 protein is CASSPGSGADTQYF. For the CDR3, the DNA is TGTGCCAGCAGTCCCGGATCAGGGGCAGATACGCAGTATTTT.

Remarks on this clonotype: Its ends do not fully match the called genes, so a read error is possible. The gene calls are TRBV7-3 and TRBJ2-2, with D possibly TRBD2 on 6 matching bases. The CDR3 contains 16 residues. From germline, CDR1 is SGHTA and CDR2 FQGTGA. As DNA, the CDR3 is TGTGCCAGCAGCTTAGTTAGCGGAGATGGAACCGGGGAGCTGCTTTTT. It specifies CASSLVSGDGTGELLF.

At least ten counts were recorded for this clonotype. The gene calls are TRBV2 and TRBJ2-5, with D possibly TRBD1 on 6 matching bases. The length of the CDR3 is 13 residues. The germline CDR1 and CDR2 sequences are SNHLY and FYNNEI. V shed 4 bases and J shed 3 bases, with 9 bases lying between them. Written as DNA, the CDR3 is TGTGCCAGCAGTGTCAGGGGCGAAGAGACCCAGTACTTC. Translated, it gives CASSVRGEETQYF.

The chain joins TRBV28 to TRBJ1-5; maybe TRBD1 (5 bases). This CDR3 spans 14 amino acids. V lost 6 bases and J lost 0, with 9 bases in between. Germline assignment: CDR1 MDHEN and CDR2 SYDVKM. The CDR3 spells CASRRGYSNQPQHF. The CDR3 DNA reads TGTGCCAGCAGGAGGGGTTATAGCAATCAGCCCCAGCATTTT. The full variable domain, completed using reference TRBV28 and TRBJ1-5, is DVKVTQSSRYLVKRTGEKVFLECVQDMDHENMFWYRQDPGLGLRLIYFSYDVKMKEKGDIPEGYSVSREKKERFSLILESASTNQTSMYLCASRRGYSNQPQHFGDGTRLSIL.

This clonotype appeared a few times. The chain links TRBV6-1 to TRBJ1-2; D gene uncertain. V lost 6 bases and J lost 6, with 20 bases in between. Germline CDR1 is MNHNS and CDR2 is SASEGT. This CDR3 region has 15 residues. CDR3 sequence: CASSLLDGRTDGYTF. CDR3 in DNA: TGTGCCAGCAGCCTACTGGACGGGAGAACTGATGGCTACACCTTC.

This clonotype was found many times. This chain connects TRBV2 to TRBJ1-5; TRBD1 might be the D (5 bases). Trimming cost V 8 bases and J 1 base, with 15 bases left between them. The CDR3 length is 15 residues. Germline V CDR1 and CDR2: SNHLY, FYNNEI. The CDR3 region has the DNA TGTGCCAGCTCCGAAGGGGCAGGGAGCAATCAGCCCCAGCATTTT. Its translation: CASSEGAGSNQPQHF.

This clonotype was detected ten times or more. The V gene is TRBV4-1, the J gene TRBJ2-5; D could derive from TRBD1 or TRBD2 (5 bases each). Trimming shortened V by 3 bases and J by 4 bases, and 12 bases separated the two germline ends. The CDR3 totals 14 residues. Germline lookup yields CDR1 MGHRA and CDR2 YSYEKL. The CDR3 loop reads CASSQNAGRETQYF. CDR3 DNA: TGCGCCAGCAGCCAGAACGCAGGGAGAGAGACCCAGTACTTC.

This clonotype was counted only a few times. The chain combines TRBV4-1 with TRBJ1-1; D not certain. Germline V gives CDR1 MGHRA, CDR2 YSYEKL. V lost 2 bases and J 0 bases, leaving 7 bases between the germline ends. The CDR3 has 14 residues. The CDR3 loop is CASSQLGVNTEAFF. The CDR3 bases are TGCGCCAGCAGCCAATTAGGCGTGAACACTGAAGCTTTCTTT.

This clonotype appeared many times. V is TRBV7-2 and J is TRBJ1-5; TRBD1 is a possible D gene (6 bases). The CDR3 has 17 amino acids. Per the germline V gene, CDR1 is SGHTA and CDR2 is FQGNSA. Trimming stripped 1 base from V and 0 bases from J, with 13 bases between. The CDR3 DNA reads TGTGCCAGCAGCTTAGTCGGGGGGCCTTATAGCAATCAGCCCCAGCATTTT. Its translation: CASSLVGGPYSNQPQHF.

CDR3 loop: CASSPRPGLADHEQYF. CDR3 bases: TGTGCCAGCAGCCCAAGACCGGGACTAGCGGATCACGAGCAGTACTTC. The chain combines TRBV7-9 with TRBJ2-7, with TRBD2 identical over 11 bases. From germline, CDR1 is SEHNR and CDR2 FQNEAQ (reference sequence). The CDR3 spans 16 residues. V lost 5 bases, J lost 5 bases, and 11 bases stayed unmatched.

The table lists this clonotype with many counts. The chain uses TRBV28 and TRBJ1-6; 10 bases align to TRBD1. The CDR3 has 15 amino acids. The junction had 3 bases not matched to a gene; V was cut back by 6 bases and J by 4 bases. Germline assignment: CDR1 MDHEN and CDR2 SYDVKM. The CDR3 sequence is CASRGGQGYNSPLHF. DNA of the CDR3: TGTGCCAGCAGGGGGGGACAGGGGTATAATTCACCCCTCCACTTT.

This clonotype occurred many times. This chain uses TRBV11-2 with TRBJ1-1; D ambiguous. Trimming stripped 2 bases from V and 1 base from J, with 11 bases between. The germline V gene has CDR1 SGHAT and CDR2 FQNNGV. The CDR3 is 15 amino acids. CDR3 coding DNA: TGTGCCAGCAGCTTAAACGGGTTTACGAACACTGAAGCTTTCTTT. Translation: CASSLNGFTNTEAFF.

This clonotype was observed at least ten times. The chain is built from TRBV27 and TRBJ2-7; D tentatively reads TRBD1 or TRBD2 (5 bases each). This CDR3 contains 13 residues. Deletions cut 7 bases from V and 6 bases from J, with 16 bases between. Germline CDR1 MNHEY, CDR2 SMNVEV (reference sequence). The DNA of the CDR3 is TGTGCCAGCAAGCGGCCAGGGTCCGTCGAGCAGTACTTC. It codes for CASKRPGSVEQYF.

Note on this clonotype: One base away lies a much larger clone, so this may be a sequencing read error. The chain links TRBV28 to TRBJ1-6; tentative D call: TRBD1 (6 bases). V was clipped by 1 base and J by 11 bases, with 12 bases between them. Germline V CDR1 and CDR2: MDHEN, SYDVKM. CDR3 length: 14 residues. The CDR3 nucleotides are TGTGCCAGCAGTTTATCAGGGGTCAATCCACCCCTCCACTTT. This sequence encodes CASSLSGVNPPLHF.